Following are 30 T cell receptor beta chains from one sample sequenced in a study of blood T cell repertoires in COVID-19. Sequencing used immunoSEQ multiplex PCR; TCRdb keeps in-frame clones, though not all of them. The table lists under 200,000 clones, 84% of them singletons. The sample was peripheral blood. The receptors come from a woman in her 70s with COVID-19, enrolled during active disease.

The rearrangement uses TRBV5-1 and TRBJ1-2, with TRBD1 matching 7 bases. The germline V gene has CDR1 SGHRS and CDR2 YFSETQ. J was trimmed by 7 bases and V by 4 bases; bases with no gene match: 10. CDR3 size: 14 residues. This chain's CDR3 is CASSPDREEGGYTF. Here the CDR3 DNA reads TGCGCCAGCAGCCCTGACAGGGAAGAAGGTGGCTACACCTTC.

V gene TRBV12-2 combines with J gene TRBJ1-5; the listed D gene, TRBD1, was not tested against the DNA. TRBV12-2 is an annotated pseudogene. CDR3 length: 16 residues. CDR3 amino acids: CASRTGNRGQPQPQHF. The DNA for the CDR3 is TGTGCAAGTCGCACCGGGAACAGGGGGCAGCCTCAGCCCCAGCATTTT.

V gene TRBV30 combines with J gene TRBJ2-1, with D hard to call. V gave up 3 bases and J gave up 0 bases, with 9 bases separating them. CDR1 GTSNPN and CDR2 SVGIG come from the germline V gene (reference sequence). This CDR3 has 14 residues. The CDR3 sequence: CAWRPRSSYNEQFF. The DNA of the CDR3 is TGTGCCTGGAGGCCTCGGAGCTCCTACAATGAGCAGTTCTTC.

This chain joins TRBV7-9 and TRBJ2-1, with TRBD2 matching over 11 bases. With 4 bases clipped from V and 5 bases from J, the junction kept 7 bases outside the gene matches. Germline V CDR1 and CDR2: SEHNR, FQNEAQ (reference sequence). CDR3 length equals 16 residues. CDR3 sequence reads: CASSSRLAGNHNEQFF. CDR3 DNA: TGTGCCAGCAGCTCTCGACTAGCGGGAAATCACAATGAGCAGTTCTTC.

V and J are TRBV11-2 and TRBJ1-3; D is uncertain. In germline, CDR1 is SGHAT, CDR2 FQNNGV. The ends were cut back, 5 bases at V and 2 bases at J, with 13 bases in the middle. The CDR3 runs to 15 residues. CDR3 nucleotides: TGTGCCAGCAGCCGAACTAGAGGAGCTGGAAACACCATATATTTT. Its protein is CASSRTRGAGNTIYF.

V gene TRBV5-8 combines with J gene TRBJ2-5; 8 bases match TRBD1. V shed 3 bases and J 4 bases; nucleotides not matched to a gene: 11. The germline CDR1 and CDR2 sequences are SGHTS and YDEGEE. This CDR3 region has 16 residues. The CDR3 region has the DNA TGTGCCAGCAGCTCCGGACAGGGAATTTTTTCAGAGACCCAGTACTTC. Translated: CASSSGQGIFSETQYF.

The chain uses TRBV9 and TRBJ2-2; D may be TRBD1 (6 bases). This CDR3 spans 15 amino acids. V was pared by 2 bases and J by 3 bases, with 11 bases between. CDR1 is SGDLS, CDR2 YYNGEE, per germline. Written as DNA, the CDR3 is TGTGCCAGCAGCGTCCAGGGGAAGGACACCGGGGAGCTGTTTTTT. Protein: CASSVQGKDTGELFF.

The chain recombines TRBV10-1 with TRBJ2-1, with D unclear. Looked up from germline, CDR1 is WNHNN and CDR2 is SYGVQD (reference sequence). V shed 8 bases and J shed 0 bases, with 17 bases lying between them. The CDR3 length is 16 residues. The CDR3 spells CASSDLGMSSYNEQFF. In DNA, the CDR3 is TGCGCCAGCTCTGATCTCGGTATGAGCTCCTACAATGAGCAGTTCTTC.

The V gene is TRBV18, the J gene TRBJ2-1; a weak D match, TRBD2 (5 bases). V lost 3 bases and J 4 bases, leaving 13 bases between the germline ends. This CDR3 has 15 amino acids. Germline V gives CDR1 KGHSH, CDR2 LQKENI. CDR3 in amino acids: CASSPTRVTYNEQFF. DNA of the CDR3: TGTGCCAGCTCACCGACGAGGGTGACATACAATGAGCAGTTCTTC.

The chain couples TRBV2 to TRBJ1-2; tentative D call: TRBD1 (5 bases). Trimming pared 6 bases from V and 9 bases from J, leaving 26 bases between. Germline-derived CDR1 and CDR2 are SNHLY and FYNNEI. CDR3 length: 16 amino acids. As DNA, the CDR3 is TGTGCCAGCAGGCTAGAAACCGGGACCCCGGAGGGGCGCTACACCTTC. It translates to CASRLETGTPEGRYTF.

The chain uses TRBV11-2 and TRBJ1-2; 9 bases are shared with TRBD1. With V trimmed by 3 bases and J by 3 bases, 11 bases remained unmatched. Germline V gives CDR1 SGHAT, CDR2 FQNNGV. There are 17 residues in the CDR3. The CDR3 bases are TGTGCCAGCAGCTTTCCTCCTGGACAGGGGAAAGACTATGGCTACACCTTC. It yields the protein CASSFPPGQGKDYGYTF.

This chain links TRBV28 with TRBJ1-2, with D tentatively TRBD1 (6 bases). There are 16 residues in the CDR3. The V end lost 5 bases, the J end lost 0 bases, and 16 bases lay between the germline ends. The germline gives CDR1 MDHEN, CDR2 SYDVKM. The CDR3: CASSPSGVWANYGYTF. CDR3 coding DNA: TGTGCCAGCAGTCCATCAGGGGTATGGGCTAACTATGGCTACACCTTC.

This clone has ten or more counts. The chain has TRBV7-2 and TRBJ2-7; TRBD1 aligns across 7 bases. This CDR3 has 15 amino acids. The junction had 7 bases not matched to a gene; V was cut back by 4 bases and J by 1 base. Germline CDR1 is SGHTA and CDR2 is FQGNSA. CDR3 in DNA: TGTGCCAGCAGCTATTGGGACAGAGGATCCTACGAGCAGTACTTC. Its protein is CASSYWDRGSYEQYF.

The J gene is TRBJ2-1, the V gene TRBV28; 11 bases fit TRBD2. Trimming removed 7 bases from V and 7 bases from J; junction bases left unmatched: 6. CDR3 size: 14 residues. The germline CDR1 and CDR2 sequences are MDHEN and SYDVKM. This CDR3 reads CASIPGLAANEQFF. The CDR3 coding sequence is TGTGCCAGCATACCGGGACTAGCGGCGAATGAGCAGTTCTTC.

This rearrangement joins TRBV10-3 to TRBJ1-4; tentatively, D is TRBD1 (6 bases). Germline V gene sequence: CDR1 ENHRY, CDR2 SYGVKD. With 5 bases removed from V and 7 bases from J, the gap between germline ends came to 17 bases. The CDR3 extends over 15 amino acids. The CDR3 region has the DNA TGTGCCATCAGTACAGGGAATTGGGACACTGAAAAACTGTTTTTT. This codes for CAISTGNWDTEKLFF.

CDR3 residues: CASSPRTGRNTEAFF. The CDR3 DNA reads as TGTGCCAGCAGCCCCCGGACAGGGAGGAACACTGAAGCTTTCTTT. J is TRBJ1-1 and V is TRBV3-1 (or the pseudogene TRBV3-2); 8 nucleotides align to TRBD1. The CDR3 consists of 15 residues. Per germline, CDR1 LGHDT and CDR2 YNNKEL (reference sequence). The V segment lost 4 bases and the J segment 1 base; nucleotides outside the gene matches: 5.

CDR3 DNA: TGTGCCAGCAGCCCCATCTCAGGGGGTAGAGCTTTCTTT. As protein: CASSPISGGRAFF. The chain links TRBV3-1 (or the pseudogene TRBV3-2) to TRBJ1-1; TRBD1 matches at 7 bases. The CDR3 is made up of 13 amino acids. V shed 4 bases, J shed 10 bases, and the junction held 9 bases outside the gene matches. Germline V gives CDR1 LGHDT, CDR2 YNNKEL (reference sequence).

The V and J genes are TRBV28 and TRBJ2-7; perhaps TRBD2 as D (6 bases). This CDR3 spans 13 amino acids. Trimming left V 6 bases short and J 4 bases short, with 13 bases between. The V gene's germline CDR1 is MDHEN and CDR2 SYDVKM. This chain's CDR3 is CASSRGTGYEQYV. CDR3 in DNA: TGTGCCAGCAGCCGGGGGACGGGATACGAGCAGTACGTC.

V is TRBV3-1 (or the pseudogene TRBV3-2) and J is TRBJ2-7, with D possibly being TRBD2 (5 bases). Germline V lookup: CDR1 LGHDT, CDR2 YNNKEL (reference sequence). This CDR3 spans 14 amino acids. The V end was cut by 8 bases, the J end by 5 bases, with 19 bases between. For the CDR3, the DNA is TGTGCCAGCGGAGACTGGGAGTCGATAGACGAGCAGTACTTC. Amino acids: CASGDWESIDEQYF.

The V and J genes are TRBV30 and TRBJ2-7, with D perhaps TRBD2 (6 bases). Germline values: CDR1 GTSNPN, CDR2 SVGIG (reference sequence). The CDR3 is made up of 14 amino acids. Trimming took 6 bases from V and 3 from J, leaving 18 bases between them. CDR3 residues: CACTYGGSLYEQYF. The DNA for the CDR3 is TGTGCCTGCACCTACGGAGGGAGCCTCTACGAGCAGTACTTC.

The rearrangement uses TRBV4-1 and TRBJ1-4; no clear D. Trimming left V 0 bases short and J 7 bases short, with 9 bases between. Per germline, CDR1 MGHRA and CDR2 YSYEKL. The CDR3 has 14 amino acids. The CDR3 DNA reads as TGCGCCAGCAGCCAAGAGGGAGGGAGTGAAAAACTGTTTTTT. The encoded protein is CASSQEGGSEKLFF.

This chain links TRBV5-6 with TRBJ1-2, with D possibly being TRBD1 (6 bases). The CDR3 spans 14 residues. V was pared by 0 bases and J by 3 bases, with 9 bases between. Germline V gene data show CDR1 as SGHDT and CDR2 as YYEEEE. The CDR3 reads CASSLVRTDYGYTF. CDR3 nucleotide sequence: TGTGCCAGCAGCTTGGTACGGACAGACTATGGCTACACCTTC.

This clone was seen once. The rearrangement uses TRBV4-1 and TRBJ2-1; possibly TRBD1 for D (6 bases). This CDR3 has 15 residues. The V end was cut by 2 bases, the J end by 0 bases, with 8 bases between. CDR1 is MGHRA and CDR2 is YSYEKL in the germline V gene. The chain's CDR3 is CASSQTDSSYNEQFF. CDR3 nucleotide sequence: TGCGCCAGCAGCCAAACGGACAGCTCCTACAATGAGCAGTTCTTC.

The gene calls are TRBV5-8 and TRBJ2-7; D may be TRBD2 (5 bases). Trimming took off 2 bases at V and 3 bases at J, with 9 bases between the two ends. The V gene's germline CDR1 is SGHTS and CDR2 YDEGEE. The CDR3 sequence is 13 residues long. As DNA, the CDR3 is TGTGCCAGCAGCTTAGGGAGCTACTACGAGCAGTACTTC. This codes for CASSLGSYYEQYF.

About this clone itself: One junction end does not reproduce the germline sequence, and a read error may be involved. The chain is built from TRBV11-1 and TRBJ2-3, with D possibly TRBD2 on 6 matching bases. The length of the CDR3 is 15 residues. Germline lookup yields CDR1 SGHAT and CDR2 FQDESV (reference sequence). The CDR3 loop reads CASIDGLLGGDTQYF. The CDR3 DNA sequence: TGTGCGAGCATCGACGGACTTTTGGGGGGTGATACGCAGTATTTT.

The CDR3 nucleotides read TGTGCCAGCAGCTCCACCAGGGGCGTGGACACTGAAGCTTTCTTT. Translating it yields CASSSTRGVDTEAFF. The chain employs TRBV7-8 and TRBJ1-1; D perhaps matches TRBD1 (6 bases). The V end lost 4 bases, the J end lost 3 bases, and 15 bases lay between the germline ends. CDR3 length: 15 amino acids. Germline V lookup: CDR1 SGHVS, CDR2 FQNEAQ.

This clone was counted a few times. The V gene is TRBV28, the J gene TRBJ1-5; D may be TRBD1 (5 bases). V dropped 3 bases and J dropped 5 bases, with 11 bases sitting between them. This CDR3 has 14 amino acids. Germline values: CDR1 MDHEN, CDR2 SYDVKM. For the CDR3, the DNA is TGTGCCAGCAGTTTGGGGGGTAATCATCAGCCCCAGCATTTT. Amino acid sequence: CASSLGGNHQPQHF.

The gene calls are TRBV6-6 and TRBJ2-1; D may be TRBD1 (5 bases). V dropped 8 bases and J dropped 3 bases, with 14 bases sitting between them. CDR1 is MNHNY, CDR2 SVGAGI, per germline (reference sequence). The CDR3 has 14 amino acids. CDR3 in DNA: TGTGCCAGCGCCCCTACAGGAGACTACAATGAGCAGTTCTTC. Amino acids: CASAPTGDYNEQFF.

J is TRBJ2-1 and V is TRBV7-9; possible D gene TRBD1, 6 bases. Between the trimmed V and J ends, which lost 5 bases and 3 bases, there was a span of 11 bases. From germline, CDR1 is SEHNR and CDR2 FQNEAQ (reference sequence). This CDR3 region has 14 residues. The CDR3 reads CASSEGVYYNEQFF. Written as DNA, the CDR3 is TGTGCCAGCAGCGAGGGGGTCTACTACAATGAGCAGTTCTTC.

The chain couples TRBV28 to TRBJ1-2, with D possibly TRBD1 on 6 matching bases. Trimming took off 7 bases at V and 7 bases at J, with 10 bases between the two ends. From germline, CDR1 is MDHEN and CDR2 SYDVKM. This CDR3 spans 11 amino acids. The CDR3 here is CASTQGIGYTF. The CDR3, as DNA: TGTGCCAGCACACAGGGTATTGGCTACACCTTC.